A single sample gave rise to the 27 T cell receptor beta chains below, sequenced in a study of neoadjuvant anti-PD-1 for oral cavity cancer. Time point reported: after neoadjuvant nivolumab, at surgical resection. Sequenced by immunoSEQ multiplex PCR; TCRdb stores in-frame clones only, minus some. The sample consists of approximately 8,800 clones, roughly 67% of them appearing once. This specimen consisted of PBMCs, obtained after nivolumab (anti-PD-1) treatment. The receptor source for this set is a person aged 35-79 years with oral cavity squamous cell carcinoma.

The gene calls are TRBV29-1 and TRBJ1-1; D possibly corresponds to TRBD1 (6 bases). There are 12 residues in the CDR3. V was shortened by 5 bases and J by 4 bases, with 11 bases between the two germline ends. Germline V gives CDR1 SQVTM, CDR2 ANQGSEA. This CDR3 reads CSVLQGATEAFF. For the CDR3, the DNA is TGCAGCGTTTTACAGGGTGCCACTGAAGCTTTCTTT.

The CDR3 nucleotides are TGTGCCAGTAGCCCGACAGAGAACACTGAAGCTTTCTTT. This translates into CASSPTENTEAFF. J is TRBJ1-1 and V is TRBV19; weak D call: TRBD1 (5 bases). Germline V lookup: CDR1 LNHDA, CDR2 SQIVND (reference sequence). Between the trimmed V and J ends, which lost 6 bases and 1 base, there was a span of 9 bases. The CDR3 is 13 residues long.

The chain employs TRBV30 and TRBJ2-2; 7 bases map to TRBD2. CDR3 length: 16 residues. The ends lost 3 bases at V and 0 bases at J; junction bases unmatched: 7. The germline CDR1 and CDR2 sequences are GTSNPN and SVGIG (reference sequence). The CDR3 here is CAWRVSGLANTGELFF. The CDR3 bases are TGTGCCTGGAGGGTTAGCGGGCTCGCGAACACCGGGGAGCTGTTTTTT.

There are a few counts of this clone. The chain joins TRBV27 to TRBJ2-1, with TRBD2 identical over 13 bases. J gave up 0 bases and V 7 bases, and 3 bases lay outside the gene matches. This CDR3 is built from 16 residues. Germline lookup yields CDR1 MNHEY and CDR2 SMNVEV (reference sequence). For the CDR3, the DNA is TGTGCCAGCAAGGGACTAGCGGGGTCCTCCTACAATGAGCAGTTCTTC. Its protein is CASKGLAGSSYNEQFF.

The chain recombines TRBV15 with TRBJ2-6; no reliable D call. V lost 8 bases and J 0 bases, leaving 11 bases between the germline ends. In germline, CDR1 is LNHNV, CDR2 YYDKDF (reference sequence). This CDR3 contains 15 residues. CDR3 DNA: TGTGCCACCTCCTCCTTATCCTCTGGGGCCAACGTCCTGACTTTC. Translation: CATSSLSSGANVLTF. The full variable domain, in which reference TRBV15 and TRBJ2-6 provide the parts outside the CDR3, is DAMVIQNPRYQVTQFGKPVTLSCSQTLNHNVMYWYQQKSSQAPKLLFHYYDKDFNNEADTPDNFQSRRPNTSFCFLDIRSPGLGDTAMYLCATSSLSSGANVLTFGAGSRLTVL.

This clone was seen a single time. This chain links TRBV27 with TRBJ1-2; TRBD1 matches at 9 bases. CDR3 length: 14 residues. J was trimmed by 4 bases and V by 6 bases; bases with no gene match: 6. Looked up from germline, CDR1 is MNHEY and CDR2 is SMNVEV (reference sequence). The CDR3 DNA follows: TGTGCCAGCAGGGGGACAGGGACACTCTATGGCTACACCTTC. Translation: CASRGTGTLYGYTF.

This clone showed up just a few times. The CDR3 bases are TGTGCCAGCAAACAGACCGGGACTGGAAACACTGAAGCTTTCTTT. Its translation is CASKQTGTGNTEAFF. The rearrangement links TRBV6-5 to TRBJ1-1; the D gene is possibly TRBD1 (5 bases). The germline V gene encodes CDR1 MNHEY and CDR2 SVGAGI. The CDR3 spans 15 residues. The V and J ends lost 7 bases and 2 bases respectively, with 17 bases between them.

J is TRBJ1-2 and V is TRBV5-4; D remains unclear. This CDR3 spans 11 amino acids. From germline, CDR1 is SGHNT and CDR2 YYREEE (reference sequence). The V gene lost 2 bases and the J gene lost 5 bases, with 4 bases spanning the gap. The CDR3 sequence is CASSFGYGYTF. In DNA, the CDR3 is TGTGCCAGCAGCTTTGGGTATGGCTACACCTTC.

The DNA of the CDR3 is TGTGCCAGCAGTTTTATGACAGGGAGTTCGGCCACCTTC. Residues: CASSFMTGSSATF. The V and J genes are TRBV27 and TRBJ1-2, with 7 bases aligning to TRBD1. With V trimmed by 3 bases and J by 13 bases, 11 bases remained unmatched. CDR1 and CDR2 (germline): MNHEY, SMNVEV (reference sequence). The CDR3 extends over 13 amino acids.

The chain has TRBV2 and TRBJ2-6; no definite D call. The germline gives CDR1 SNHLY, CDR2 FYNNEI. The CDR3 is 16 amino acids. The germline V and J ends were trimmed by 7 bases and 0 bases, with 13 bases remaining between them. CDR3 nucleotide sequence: TGTGCCAGCACTCAAGAACACGTCTCTGGGGCCAACGTCCTGACTTTC. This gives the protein CASTQEHVSGANVLTF.

CDR3 in amino acids: CASSSMTGSGTEAFF. The CDR3 DNA is TGCGCCAGCAGCTCGATGACAGGGAGTGGCACTGAAGCTTTCTTT. The chain combines TRBV5-1 with TRBJ1-1; TRBD1 agrees at 7 bases. CDR3 length: 15 residues. The germline V gene has CDR1 SGHRS and CDR2 YFSETQ. After removal of 3 bases from V and 4 bases from J, the junction contained 9 bases not matched to a gene.

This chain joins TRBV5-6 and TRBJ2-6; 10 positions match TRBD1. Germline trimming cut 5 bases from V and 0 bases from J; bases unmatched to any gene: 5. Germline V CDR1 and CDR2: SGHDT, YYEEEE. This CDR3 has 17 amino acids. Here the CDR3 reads CASRRDRGTSGANVLTF. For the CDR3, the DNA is TGTGCCAGCAGGCGGGACAGGGGAACCTCTGGGGCCAACGTCCTGACTTTC.

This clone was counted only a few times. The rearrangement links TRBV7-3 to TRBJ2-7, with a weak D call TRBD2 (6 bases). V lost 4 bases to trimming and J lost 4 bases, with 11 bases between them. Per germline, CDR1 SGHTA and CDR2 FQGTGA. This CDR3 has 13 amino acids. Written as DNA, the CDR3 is TGTGCCAGCAGCTCCGGGAGTGGGTACGAGCAGTACTTC. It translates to CASSSGSGYEQYF. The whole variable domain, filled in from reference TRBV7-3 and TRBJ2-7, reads GAGVSQTPSNKVTEKGKYVELRCDPISGHTALYWYRQSLGQGPEFLIYFQGTGAADDSGLPNDRFFAVRPEGSVSTLKIQRTERGDSAVYLCASSSGSGYEQYFGPGTRLTVT.

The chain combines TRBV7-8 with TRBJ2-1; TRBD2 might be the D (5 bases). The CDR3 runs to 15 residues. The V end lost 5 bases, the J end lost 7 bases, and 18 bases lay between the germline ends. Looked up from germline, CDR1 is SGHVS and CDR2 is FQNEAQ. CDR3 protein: CASSQRLGSDNEQFF. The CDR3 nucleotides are TGTGCCAGCAGCCAACGCTTGGGGAGCGATAATGAGCAGTTCTTC. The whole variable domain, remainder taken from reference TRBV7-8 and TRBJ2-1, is GAGVSQSPRYKVAKRGQDVALRCDPISGHVSLFWYQQALGQGPEFLTYFQNEAQLDKSGLPSDRFFAERPEGSVSTLKIQRTQQEDSAVYLCASSQRLGSDNEQFFGPGTRLTVL.

CDR3 DNA sequence: TGTGCCAGCACCCGCGGGGGGGGGCTGGCTGGAACTGAAGCTTTCTTT. Translated: CASTRGGGLAGTEAFF. This chain joins TRBV5-4 and TRBJ1-1; TRBD1 is a possible D gene (6 bases). CDR1 and CDR2 (germline): SGHNT, YYREEE (reference sequence). CDR3 length equals 16 residues. V gave up 6 bases and J gave up 5 bases, with 23 bases separating them.

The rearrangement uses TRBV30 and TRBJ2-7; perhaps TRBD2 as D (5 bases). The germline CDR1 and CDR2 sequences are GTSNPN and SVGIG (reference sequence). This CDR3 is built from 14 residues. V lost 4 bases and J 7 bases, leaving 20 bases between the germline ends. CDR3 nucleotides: TGTGCCTGGATCCCAGCCGGACCAACGGGGGAGCAGTACTTC. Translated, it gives CAWIPAGPTGEQYF.

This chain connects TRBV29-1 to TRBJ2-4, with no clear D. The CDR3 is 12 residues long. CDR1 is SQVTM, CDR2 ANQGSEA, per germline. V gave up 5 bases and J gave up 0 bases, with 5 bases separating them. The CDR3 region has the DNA TGCAGCGTTTCCCTAGCCAAAAACATTCAGTACTTC. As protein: CSVSLAKNIQYF.

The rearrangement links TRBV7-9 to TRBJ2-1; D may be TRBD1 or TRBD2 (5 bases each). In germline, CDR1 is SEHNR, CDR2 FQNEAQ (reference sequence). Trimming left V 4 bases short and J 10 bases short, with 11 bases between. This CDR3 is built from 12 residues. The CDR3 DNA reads TGTGCCAGCAGCTCTACTAGGGACGAGCAGTTCTTC. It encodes CASSSTRDEQFF.

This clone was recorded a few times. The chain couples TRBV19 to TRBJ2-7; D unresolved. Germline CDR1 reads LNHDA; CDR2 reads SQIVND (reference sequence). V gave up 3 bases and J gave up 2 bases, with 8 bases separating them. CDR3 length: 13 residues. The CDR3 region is CASSIRSPYEQYF. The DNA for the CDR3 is TGTGCCAGTAGTATTCGCAGCCCCTACGAGCAGTACTTC.

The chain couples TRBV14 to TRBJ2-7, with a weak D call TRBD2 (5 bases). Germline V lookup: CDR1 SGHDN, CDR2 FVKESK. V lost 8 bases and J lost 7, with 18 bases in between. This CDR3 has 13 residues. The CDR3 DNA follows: TGTGCCAGCTCCAGCGGCAGACTGGGGGAGCAGTACTTC. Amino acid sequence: CASSSGRLGEQYF.

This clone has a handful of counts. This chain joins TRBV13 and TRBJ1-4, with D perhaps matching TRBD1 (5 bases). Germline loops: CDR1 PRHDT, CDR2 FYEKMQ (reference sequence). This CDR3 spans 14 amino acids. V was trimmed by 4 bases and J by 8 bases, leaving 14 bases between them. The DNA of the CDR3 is TGTGCCAGCAGCTCCCGACAGTCGGACGAAAAACTGTTTTTT. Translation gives CASSSRQSDEKLFF.

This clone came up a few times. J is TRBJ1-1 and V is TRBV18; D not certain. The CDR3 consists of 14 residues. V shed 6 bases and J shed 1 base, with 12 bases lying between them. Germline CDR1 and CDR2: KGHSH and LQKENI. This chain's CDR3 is CASSLDKANTEAFF. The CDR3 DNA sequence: TGTGCCAGCTCCCTCGACAAGGCGAACACTGAAGCTTTCTTT.

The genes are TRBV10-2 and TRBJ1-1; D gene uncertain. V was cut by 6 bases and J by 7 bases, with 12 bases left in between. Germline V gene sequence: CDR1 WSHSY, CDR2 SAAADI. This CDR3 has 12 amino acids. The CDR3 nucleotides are TGCGCCAGCAGCGCCAAAAGTTTTGAAGCTTTCTTT. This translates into CASSAKSFEAFF.

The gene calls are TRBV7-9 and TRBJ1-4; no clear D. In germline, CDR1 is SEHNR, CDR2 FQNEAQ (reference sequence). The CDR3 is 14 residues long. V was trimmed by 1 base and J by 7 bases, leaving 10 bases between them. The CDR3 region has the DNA TGTGCCAGCAGCTTAGATCCCGAAATTGAAAAACTGTTTTTT. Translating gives CASSLDPEIEKLFF.

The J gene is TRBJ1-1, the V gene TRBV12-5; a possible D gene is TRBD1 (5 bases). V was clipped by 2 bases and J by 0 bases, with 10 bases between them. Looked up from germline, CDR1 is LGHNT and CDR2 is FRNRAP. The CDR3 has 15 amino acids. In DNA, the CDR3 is TGTGCTAGTGGTTTGCCCCCGACAGTGAACACTGAAGCTTTCTTT. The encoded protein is CASGLPPTVNTEAFF.

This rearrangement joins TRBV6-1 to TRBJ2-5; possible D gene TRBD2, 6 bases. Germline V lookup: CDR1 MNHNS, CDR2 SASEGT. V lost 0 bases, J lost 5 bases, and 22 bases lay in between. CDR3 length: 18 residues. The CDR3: CASSEAQVRLALRETQYF. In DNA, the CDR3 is TGTGCCAGCAGTGAAGCGCAAGTCCGGCTAGCGCTTAGGGAGACCCAGTACTTC.

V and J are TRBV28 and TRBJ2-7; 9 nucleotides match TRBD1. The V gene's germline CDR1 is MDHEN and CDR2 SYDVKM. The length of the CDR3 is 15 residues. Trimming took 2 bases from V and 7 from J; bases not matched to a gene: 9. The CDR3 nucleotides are TGTGCCAGCAGTTTAGAGGGGACAGGGTCGGGTGAGCAGTACTTC. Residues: CASSLEGTGSGEQYF.